These 24 T cell receptor beta chains were all obtained from the same sample, sequenced in a study of siplizumab effects on memory and regulatory T cells. Assay: immunoSEQ multiplex PCR; the TCRdb copy retains only in-frame clones and omits some. The sample carries about 100,000 clones, 80% to 95% recorded once. The sample taken for sequencing was CD4+ T cells sorted from blood. These receptors came from a human donor in good health.

The chain uses TRBV28 and TRBJ2-7, with D perhaps matching TRBD1 (6 bases). V was trimmed by 7 bases and J by 6 bases, leaving 22 bases between them. The CDR3 is 15 amino acids. Germline V CDR1 and CDR2: MDHEN, SYDVKM. The CDR3 spells CASINAGQRLSEQYF. The CDR3 nucleotides are TGTGCCAGCATTAACGCCGGACAGAGGTTGTCCGAGCAGTACTTC. Using reference TRBV28 and TRBJ2-7 for the parts outside the CDR3, the full variable domain is DVKVTQSSRYLVKRTGEKVFLECVQDMDHENMFWYRQDPGLGLRLIYFSYDVKMKEKGDIPEGYSVSREKKERFSLILESASTNQTSMYLCASINAGQRLSEQYFGPGTRLTVT.

The genes are TRBV19 and TRBJ2-3, with a tentative D call TRBD2 (7 bases). Trimming took 4 bases from V and 3 from J, leaving 20 bases between them. The CDR3 runs 17 residues. Germline V CDR1 and CDR2: LNHDA, SQIVND (reference sequence). The CDR3 loop is CASSNRGGRQATDTQYF. The CDR3 DNA is TGTGCCAGTAGTAATCGGGGAGGGAGACAGGCGACAGATACGCAGTATTTT.

The rearrangement links TRBV28 to TRBJ1-1; 8 bases are shared with TRBD1. The CDR3 contains 14 residues. Germline values: CDR1 MDHEN, CDR2 SYDVKM. V trimming: 4 bases; J trimming: 4 bases; junction bases outside the gene matches: 5. CDR3 residues: CASSWYRGTTEAFF. The CDR3 DNA is TGTGCCAGCAGTTGGTACAGGGGGACCACTGAAGCTTTCTTT. Based on the CDR3 plus reference TRBV28 and TRBJ1-1, the full variable domain is DVKVTQSSRYLVKRTGEKVFLECVQDMDHENMFWYRQDPGLGLRLIYFSYDVKMKEKGDIPEGYSVSREKKERFSLILESASTNQTSMYLCASSWYRGTTEAFFGQGTRLTVV.

V gene TRBV5-1 combines with J gene TRBJ1-2, with 9 nucleotides matching TRBD1. Germline CDR1 and CDR2: SGHRS and YFSETQ. This CDR3 is 15 amino acids long. V trimming: 4 bases; J trimming: 8 bases; junction bases outside the gene matches: 12. The CDR3 DNA is TGCGCCAGCAGCCAAGGGGGACAGGGCTTACAGGGCTACACCTTC. It specifies CASSQGGQGLQGYTF.

As regards this clone: In this CDR3 the conserved last residue, phenylalanine or tryptophan, is missing, so a read error is likely. It is unclear where the CDR3 begins or ends on the DNA, so no DNA is shown, and the CDR3 is as TCRdb lists it. CDR3 loop: CASSQWTPAGPP. This rearrangement joins TRBV23-1 to TRBJ2-7; the DNA was not used to check the table's D call, TRBD2. TRBV23-1 is placed among ORFs of uncertain function. The CDR3 sequence runs 12 residues, both termini included.

This chain uses TRBV5-1 with TRBJ2-1; D possibly corresponds to TRBD1 (6 bases). V lost 5 bases to trimming and J lost 5 bases, with 17 bases between them. Germline lookup yields CDR1 SGHRS and CDR2 YFSETQ. CDR3 length: 15 amino acids. The CDR3 protein is CASRGHTANNNEQFF. The CDR3 nucleotides are TGCGCCAGCAGGGGACACACTGCTAATAACAATGAGCAGTTCTTC.

The CDR3 coding sequence is TGTGCCAGCAGTCCAGGGGTCGGCTACGAGCAGTACTTC. It is translated as CASSPGVGYEQYF. The V call is TRBV25-1, the J call TRBJ2-7, with D possibly TRBD1 on 6 matching bases. Trimming pared 5 bases from V and 3 bases from J, leaving 11 bases between. Per the germline V gene, CDR1 is MGHDK and CDR2 is SYGVNS. The CDR3 is made up of 13 amino acids.

This clone was observed once. The chain couples TRBV20-1 to TRBJ2-3, with D unresolved. The CDR3 consists of 11 residues. V lost 6 bases and J lost 4, with 8 bases in between. Germline CDR1 DFQATT, CDR2 SNEGSKA (reference sequence). This CDR3 is CSAYVSDTQYF. The CDR3 region has the DNA TGCAGTGCCTACGTATCAGATACGCAGTATTTT.

This rearrangement joins TRBV27 to TRBJ2-7; 10 bases align to TRBD1. The CDR3 extends over 14 amino acids. CDR1 and CDR2 from the germline V gene are MNHEY and SMNVEV (reference sequence). The J segment lost 6 bases and the V segment lost 5 bases, leaving 7 bases of the junction unmatched. This CDR3 reads CASSQTGTGVEQYF. CDR3 DNA: TGTGCCAGCAGTCAAACCGGGACAGGGGTCGAGCAGTACTTC.

The V and J genes are TRBV10-1 and TRBJ1-3; D remains unclear. Germline V gene lookup returns CDR1 WNHNN and CDR2 SYGVQD (reference sequence). Trimming stripped 3 bases from V and 9 bases from J, with 9 bases between. The CDR3 covers 12 residues. CDR3 loop: CASSDPQVTIYF. The CDR3 DNA is TGCGCCAGCAGTGACCCCCAGGTCACCATATATTTT.

The chain combines TRBV19 with TRBJ1-3; TRBD1 matches 8 bases. Germline values: CDR1 LNHDA, CDR2 SQIVND (reference sequence). The CDR3 covers 15 residues. V trimming: 4 bases; J trimming: 3 bases; junction bases outside the gene matches: 5. The CDR3 DNA sequence: TGTGCCAGTAGTACCCAGGGGGCCGGTGGAAACACCATATATTTT. Translation: CASSTQGAGGNTIYF.

The chain has TRBV6-6 and TRBJ1-2; D is possibly TRBD1 (6 bases). Trimming shortened V by 4 bases and J by 5 bases, and 17 bases separated the two germline ends. The V gene's germline CDR1 is MNHNY and CDR2 SVGAGI (reference sequence). This CDR3 spans 15 amino acids. CDR3 nucleotide sequence: TGTGCCAGCAGTTCAACATCGACAGGCTTTTATGGCTACACCTTC. Its translation: CASSSTSTGFYGYTF.

This chain uses TRBV28 with TRBJ1-4, with TRBD1 matching over 8 bases. The CDR3 length is 13 residues. Germline V gives CDR1 MDHEN, CDR2 SYDVKM. V shed 8 bases and J 13 bases; nucleotides not matched to a gene: 12. The CDR3 sequence is CASGGGPGGRLFF. As DNA, the CDR3 is TGTGCCAGCGGGGGCGGCCCAGGGGGCAGACTGTTTTTT. The variable domain in full, with the rest retrieved from reference TRBV28 and TRBJ1-4, is DVKVTQSSRYLVKRTGEKVFLECVQDMDHENMFWYRQDPGLGLRLIYFSYDVKMKEKGDIPEGYSVSREKKERFSLILESASTNQTSMYLCASGGGPGGRLFFGSGTQLSVL.

The chain joins TRBV6-4 to TRBJ2-3, with D perhaps TRBD1 or TRBD2 (5 bases each). This CDR3 has 16 amino acids. In germline, CDR1 is MRHNA, CDR2 SNTAGT. V was clipped by 4 bases and J by 6 bases, with 20 bases between them. The CDR3, as DNA: TGTGCCAGCAGTGTCCCGGGACCTCATCGTTTTGATACGCAGTATTTT. Amino acids: CASSVPGPHRFDTQYF.

The chain carries TRBV7-2 and TRBJ2-3; the match to TRBD2 covers 7 bases. This CDR3 spans 15 amino acids. Germline CDR1 reads SGHTA; CDR2 reads FQGNSA. With V trimmed by 5 bases and J by 1 base, 6 bases remained unmatched. CDR3 nucleotides: TGTGCCAGCAGCCCCCGAGCGGGGCGCACAGATACGCAGTATTTT. Translation gives CASSPRAGRTDTQYF.

V usage is TRBV7-3 and J usage is TRBJ1-2, with D maybe TRBD1 (6 bases). Trimming pared 5 bases from V and 5 bases from J, leaving 18 bases between. Germline V gene data show CDR1 as SGHTA and CDR2 as FQGTGA. This CDR3 is built from 15 residues. The CDR3 loop reads CASSPDGTTTYGYTF. The CDR3 region has the DNA TGTGCCAGCAGCCCGGACGGGACAACGACTTATGGCTACACCTTC. Combining the CDR3 with reference TRBV7-3 and TRBJ1-2 gives the whole variable domain GAGVSQTPSNKVTEKGKYVELRCDPISGHTALYWYRQSLGQGPEFLIYFQGTGAADDSGLPNDRFFAVRPEGSVSTLKIQRTERGDSAVYLCASSPDGTTTYGYTFGSGTRLTVV.

The chain carries TRBV6-5 and TRBJ2-3; 10 nucleotides match TRBD1. Germline V gives CDR1 MNHEY, CDR2 SVGAGI. The CDR3 loop spans 15 amino acids. Trimming cost V 5 bases and J 1 base; bases outside gene matches: 3. The CDR3 is CASSRGTGGTDTQYF. The CDR3 DNA reads as TGTGCCAGCAGTCGCGGGACAGGGGGCACAGATACGCAGTATTTT.

The chain is built from TRBV5-4 and TRBJ2-5, with 8 nucleotides matching TRBD2. V shed 0 bases and J 5 bases; nucleotides not matched to a gene: 9. The CDR3 covers 16 residues. Germline values: CDR1 SGHNT, CDR2 YYREEE (reference sequence). The CDR3: CASSLAVGGAVETQYF. For the CDR3, the DNA is TGTGCCAGCAGCTTGGCTGTCGGGGGGGCCGTGGAGACCCAGTACTTC. Drawing the rest from reference TRBV5-4 and TRBJ2-5, the complete variable domain is ETGVTQSPTHLIKTRGQQVTLRCSSQSGHNTVSWYQQALGQGPQFIFQYYREEENGRGNFPPRFSGLQFPNYSSELNVNALELDDSALYLCASSLAVGGAVETQYFGPGTRLLVL.

The V call is TRBV19, the J call TRBJ1-2; D unresolved. Trimming left V 0 bases short and J 5 bases short, with 7 bases between. Germline assignment: CDR1 LNHDA and CDR2 SQIVND (reference sequence). This CDR3 has 13 amino acids. CDR3 coding DNA: TGTGCCAGTAGTATAGATCGGAGGTATGGCTACACCTTC. Translating gives CASSIDRRYGYTF.

The chain combines TRBV19 with TRBJ1-2, with 7 bases matching TRBD1. V dropped 6 bases and J dropped 5; count of bases not matched to a gene: 6. Germline CDR1 and CDR2: LNHDA and SQIVND (reference sequence). The CDR3 extends over 13 amino acids. CDR3 DNA sequence: TGTGCCAGTAGCCGCGAGACAGGGTATGGCTACACCTTC. It encodes CASSRETGYGYTF.

Only one count was recorded for this clone. The CDR3 reads CASSSRRLGLGEQYF. DNA for the CDR3: TGTGCCAGCAGCTCCAGACGGCTAGGATTGGGCGAGCAGTACTTC. The J gene is TRBJ2-7, the V gene TRBV13; D uncertain. Germline V gene data show CDR1 as PRHDT and CDR2 as FYEKMQ (reference sequence). The CDR3 totals 15 residues. V shed 4 bases and J shed 6 bases, with 19 bases lying between them.

The gene calls are TRBV30 and TRBJ1-2; no clear D. The CDR3 totals 12 residues. In germline, CDR1 is GTSNPN, CDR2 SVGIG (reference sequence). Trimming pared 3 bases from V and 8 bases from J, leaving 13 bases between. The CDR3 DNA reads as TGTGCCTGGAGCGTCCCCCCAAGGGGCTACACCTTC. Translation: CAWSVPPRGYTF.

J is TRBJ1-2 and V is TRBV6-5; D remains unclear. Germline assignment: CDR1 MNHEY and CDR2 SVGAGI. This CDR3 spans 13 amino acids. With 7 bases removed from V and 7 bases from J, the gap between germline ends came to 16 bases. CDR3 in DNA: TGTGCCAGCAAAATCGTCGGGATTCCTGGCTACACCTTC. Protein product: CASKIVGIPGYTF.

The V call is TRBV27, the J call TRBJ1-5; TRBD1 matches at 7 bases. The junction had 10 bases not matched to a gene; V was cut back by 6 bases and J by 5 bases. Germline CDR1 MNHEY, CDR2 SMNVEV (reference sequence). The CDR3 runs 15 residues. This chain's CDR3 is CASSRIRDSDQPQHF. CDR3 coding DNA: TGTGCCAGCAGCCGAATCCGGGACAGCGATCAGCCCCAGCATTTT.